This T cell receptor beta chain was retrieved from a study of human T cells and chemical hapten exposure. Study summary: Sensitization involved placing 2% DPC onto an approximately 2 cm by approximately 2 cm region of upper inner arm skin. Study-level results: Large CDR3 similarity clusters arose significantly more often from expanded TCRs than from controls.

CDR1 is DFQATT and CDR2 is SNEGSKA in the germline V gene (reference sequence). V shed 0 bases and J shed 4 bases, with 19 bases lying between them. The CDR3 is 17 residues long. Sample time point: patch test 2, 6 weeks after DPC sensitization. As to treatment: therapeutic diphenylcyclopropenone sensitization with weekly scalp DPC. Notes on this clonotype: Its antigen is not identified.

Unique molecular identifiers were attached to individual cDNA molecules during library preparation. TCRdb reprocessed the RACE reads with MiXCR, giving one entry per CDR3 protein. The sample carries fewer than 100,000 distinct CDR3 sequences, 9.5% to 13% recorded once. The gene calls are TRBV20-1 and TRBJ2-1, with D perhaps assigned TRBD1 or TRBD2 (6 bases each). Specimen: whole blood, collected in connection with sensitization to the hapten diphenylcyclopropenone (DPC). This TCR was sampled from a man between 18 and 35 years old with alopecia areata. Some clones in this sample may be carry-over from other donors' samples. CDR3 bases: TGCAGTGCTAGAGATTGGCTGACGGGGGCTTTATACAATGAGCAGTTCTTC. Translation gives CSARDWLTGALYNEQFF.